The T cell receptor beta chain described here comes from a study of post-analysis software for immune sequencing data. Overall study findings and caveats: Roughly five TRBV segments appeared more often in patients than in controls, and TRBV5-6, TRBV5-1 and TRBV20-1 were among these.

Germline CDR1 SGHRS, CDR2 YFSETQ. CDR3 length: 13 residues. The germline V and J ends were trimmed by 0 bases and 3 bases, with 6 bases remaining between them. On this clonotype: Its target is not known.

Carried by the TCR beta cDNA libraries were unique molecular identifiers. TCRdb passed the PCR reads through MiXCR, listing each CDR3 protein once. The repertoire holds roughly 570,000 distinct CDR3 sequences, with around 34% as singletons. Sequencing was performed on blood. This TCR was recovered from a girl aged 2 to 17 with multiple sclerosis. The gene calls are TRBV5-1 and TRBJ1-1; the D is unclear. The CDR3 sequence is CASSLDQHTEAFF. For the CDR3, the DNA is TGCGCCAGCAGCTTGGACCAGCACACTGAAGCTTTCTTT.